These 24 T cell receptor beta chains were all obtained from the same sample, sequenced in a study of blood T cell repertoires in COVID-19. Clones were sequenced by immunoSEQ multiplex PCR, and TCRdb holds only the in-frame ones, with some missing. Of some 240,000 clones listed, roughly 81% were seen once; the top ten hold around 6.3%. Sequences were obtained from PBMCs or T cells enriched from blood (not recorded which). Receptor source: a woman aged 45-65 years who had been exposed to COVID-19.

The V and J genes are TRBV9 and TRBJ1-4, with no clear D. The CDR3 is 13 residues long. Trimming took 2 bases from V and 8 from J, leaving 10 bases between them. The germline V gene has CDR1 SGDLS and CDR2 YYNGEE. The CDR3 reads CASSVRVGEKLFF. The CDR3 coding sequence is TGTGCCAGCAGCGTGCGGGTCGGAGAAAAACTGTTTTTT.

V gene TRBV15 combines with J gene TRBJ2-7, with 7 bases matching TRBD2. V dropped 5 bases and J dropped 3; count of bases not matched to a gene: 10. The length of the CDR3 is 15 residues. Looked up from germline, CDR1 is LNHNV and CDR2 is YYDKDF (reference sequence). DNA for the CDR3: TGTGCCACCAGCCATACGACGGGGGGTTTCTACGAGCAGTACTTC. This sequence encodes CATSHTTGGFYEQYF.

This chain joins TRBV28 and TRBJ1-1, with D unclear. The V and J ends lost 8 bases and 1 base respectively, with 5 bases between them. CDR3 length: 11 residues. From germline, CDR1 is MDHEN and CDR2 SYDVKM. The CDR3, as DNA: TGTGCCAGCGTGAGGAACACTGAAGCTTTCTTT. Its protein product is CASVRNTEAFF.

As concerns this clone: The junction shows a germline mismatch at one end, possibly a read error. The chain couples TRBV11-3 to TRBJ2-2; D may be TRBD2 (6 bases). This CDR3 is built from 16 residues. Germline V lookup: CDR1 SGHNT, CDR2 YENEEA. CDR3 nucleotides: TGTGCCAGCAGCCTAGAGGCGGGGATGAACACCGGGGAGCTGTTTTTT. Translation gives CASSLEAGMNTGELFF.

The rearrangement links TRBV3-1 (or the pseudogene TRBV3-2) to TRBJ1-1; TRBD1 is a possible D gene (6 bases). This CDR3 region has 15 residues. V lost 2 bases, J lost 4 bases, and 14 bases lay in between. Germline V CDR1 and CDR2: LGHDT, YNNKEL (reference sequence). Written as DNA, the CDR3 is TGTGCCAGCAGCCAATTCGCGGGGGCCTTCACTGAAGCTTTCTTT. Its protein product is CASSQFAGAFTEAFF.

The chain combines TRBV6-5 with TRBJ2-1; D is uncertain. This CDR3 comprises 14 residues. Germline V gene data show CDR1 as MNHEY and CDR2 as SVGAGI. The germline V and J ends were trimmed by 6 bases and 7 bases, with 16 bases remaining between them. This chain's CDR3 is CASRISGFKNEQFF. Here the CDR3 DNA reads TGTGCCAGCAGGATCTCGGGTTTTAAGAATGAGCAGTTCTTC.

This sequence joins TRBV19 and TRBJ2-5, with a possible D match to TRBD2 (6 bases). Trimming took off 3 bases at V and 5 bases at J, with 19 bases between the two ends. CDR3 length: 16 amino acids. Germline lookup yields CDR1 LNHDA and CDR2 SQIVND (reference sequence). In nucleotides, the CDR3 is TGTGCCAGTAGTATCGCTAGCGCGGGGACGGGGGAGACCCAGTACTTC. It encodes CASSIASAGTGETQYF.

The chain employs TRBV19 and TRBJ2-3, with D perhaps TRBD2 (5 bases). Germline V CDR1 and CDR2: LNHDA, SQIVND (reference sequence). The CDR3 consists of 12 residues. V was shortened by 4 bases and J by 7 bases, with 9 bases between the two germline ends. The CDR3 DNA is TGTGCCAGTAGTACCCGGGGAAATACGCAGTATTTT. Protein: CASSTRGNTQYF. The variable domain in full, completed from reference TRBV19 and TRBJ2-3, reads DGGITQSPKYLFRKEGQNVTLSCEQNLNHDAMYWYRQDPGQGLRLIYYSQIVNDFQKGDIAEGYSVSREKKESFPLTVTSAQKNPTAFYLCASSTRGNTQYFGPGTRLTVL.

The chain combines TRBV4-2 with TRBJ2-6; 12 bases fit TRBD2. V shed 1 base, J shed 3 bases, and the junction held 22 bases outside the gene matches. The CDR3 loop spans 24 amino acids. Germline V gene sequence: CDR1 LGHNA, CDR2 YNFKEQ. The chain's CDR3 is CASSQGVGDPRGLAGKNGANVLTF. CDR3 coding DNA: TGTGCCAGCAGCCAAGGGGTGGGGGACCCCCGCGGACTAGCGGGGAAGAATGGGGCCAACGTCCTGACTTTC.

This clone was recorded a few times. The CDR3 reads CATSRSRLAGDGETQYF. The CDR3 DNA follows: TGTGCCACCAGCAGAAGCCGACTAGCGGGGGATGGAGAGACCCAGTACTTC. The gene calls are TRBV15 and TRBJ2-5; 12 bases are a match to TRBD2. J gave up 4 bases and V 2 bases, and 8 bases lay outside the gene matches. This CDR3 spans 17 amino acids. The germline V gene encodes CDR1 LNHNV and CDR2 YYDKDF (reference sequence).

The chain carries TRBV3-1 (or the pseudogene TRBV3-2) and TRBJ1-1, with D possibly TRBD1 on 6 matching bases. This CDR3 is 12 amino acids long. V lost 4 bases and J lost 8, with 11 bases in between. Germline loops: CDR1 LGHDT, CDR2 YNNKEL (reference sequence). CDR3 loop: CASSLLTGEAFF. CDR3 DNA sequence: TGTGCCAGCAGCCTACTGACAGGAGAAGCTTTCTTT.

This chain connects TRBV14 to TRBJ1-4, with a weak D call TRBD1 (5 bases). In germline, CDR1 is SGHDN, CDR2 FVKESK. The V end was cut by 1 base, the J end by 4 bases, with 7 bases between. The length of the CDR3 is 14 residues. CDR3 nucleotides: TGTGCCAGCAGCCAAGGACAGCTTAATGAAAAACTGTTTTTT. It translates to CASSQGQLNEKLFF.

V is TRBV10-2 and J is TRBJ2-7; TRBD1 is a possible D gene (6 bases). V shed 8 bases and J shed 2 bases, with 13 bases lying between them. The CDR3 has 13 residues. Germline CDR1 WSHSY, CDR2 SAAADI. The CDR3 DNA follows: TGCGCCAGCTACAGGGTGGGGGCCTACGAGCAGTACTTC. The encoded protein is CASYRVGAYEQYF.

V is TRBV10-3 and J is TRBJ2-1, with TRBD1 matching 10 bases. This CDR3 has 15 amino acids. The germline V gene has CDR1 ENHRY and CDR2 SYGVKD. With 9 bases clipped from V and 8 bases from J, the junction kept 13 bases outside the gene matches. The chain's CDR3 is CAISPRDRGVDEQFF. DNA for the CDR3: TGTGCCATTAGCCCACGGGACAGGGGCGTAGATGAGCAGTTCTTC.

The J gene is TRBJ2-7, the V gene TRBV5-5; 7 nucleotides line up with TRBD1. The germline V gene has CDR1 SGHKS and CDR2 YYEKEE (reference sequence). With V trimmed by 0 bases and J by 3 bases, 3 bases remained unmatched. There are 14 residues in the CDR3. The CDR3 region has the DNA TGTGCCAGCAGCTTGGGACAGGGATTCTACGAGCAGTACTTC. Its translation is CASSLGQGFYEQYF.

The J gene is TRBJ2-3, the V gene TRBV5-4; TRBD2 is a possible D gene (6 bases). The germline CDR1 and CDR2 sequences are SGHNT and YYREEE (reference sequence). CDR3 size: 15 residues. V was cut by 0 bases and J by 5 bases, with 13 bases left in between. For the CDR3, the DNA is TGTGCCAGCAGCTTGGCGTATCCGGGGGTAGATACGCAGTATTTT. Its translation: CASSLAYPGVDTQYF.

The CDR3 DNA is TGTGCTAGTGGTTTGTTGACAGGGCAGGGCACTGAAGCTTTCTTT. It codes for CASGLLTGQGTEAFF. The V call is TRBV12-5, the J call TRBJ1-1, with TRBD1 matching over 7 bases. The CDR3 is 15 amino acids. Germline values: CDR1 LGHNT, CDR2 FRNRAP. V dropped 2 bases and J dropped 4; count of bases not matched to a gene: 7.

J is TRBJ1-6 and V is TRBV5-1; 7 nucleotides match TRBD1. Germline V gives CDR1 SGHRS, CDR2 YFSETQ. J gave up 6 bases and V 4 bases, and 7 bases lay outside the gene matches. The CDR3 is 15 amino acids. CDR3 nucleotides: TGCGCCAGCAGCCCACGGACAGGAACTAATTCACCCCTCCACTTT. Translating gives CASSPRTGTNSPLHF.

The CDR3 DNA reads TGCGCCAGCAGCCAGGGACAGGGAGCCTCTGGGGCCAACGTCCTGACTTTC. It yields the protein CASSQGQGASGANVLTF. The rearrangement joins TRBV4-3 to TRBJ2-6; TRBD1 matches 9 bases. The J segment lost 0 bases and the V segment lost 3 bases, leaving 3 bases of the junction unmatched. This CDR3 comprises 17 residues. Germline CDR1 and CDR2: LGHNA and YSLEER.

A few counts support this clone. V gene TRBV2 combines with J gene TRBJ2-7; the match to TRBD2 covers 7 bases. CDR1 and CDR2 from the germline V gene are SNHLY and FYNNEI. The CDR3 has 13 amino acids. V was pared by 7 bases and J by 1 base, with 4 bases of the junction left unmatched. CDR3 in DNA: TGTGCCAGCAAAGCGGGGTCTTCCTACGAGCAGTACTTC. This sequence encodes CASKAGSSYEQYF.

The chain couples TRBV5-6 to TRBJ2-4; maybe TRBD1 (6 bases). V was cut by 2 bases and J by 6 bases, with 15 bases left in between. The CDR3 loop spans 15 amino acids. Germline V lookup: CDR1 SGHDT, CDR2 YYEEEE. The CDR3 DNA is TGTGCCAGCAGCTTTAACAGGGACGCTTTAAACATTCAGTACTTC. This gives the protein CASSFNRDALNIQYF.

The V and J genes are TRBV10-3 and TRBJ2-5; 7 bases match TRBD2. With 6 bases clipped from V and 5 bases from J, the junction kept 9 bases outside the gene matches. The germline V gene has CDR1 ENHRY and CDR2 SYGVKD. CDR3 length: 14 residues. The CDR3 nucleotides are TGTGCCATCAGCTGGGGAGGGACTGGGGAGACCCAGTACTTC. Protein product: CAISWGGTGETQYF.

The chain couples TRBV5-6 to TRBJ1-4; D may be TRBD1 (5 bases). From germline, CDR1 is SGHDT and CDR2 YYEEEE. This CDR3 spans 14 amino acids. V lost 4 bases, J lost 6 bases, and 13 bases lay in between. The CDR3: CASSPTQGDEKLFF. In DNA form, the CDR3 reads TGTGCCAGCAGCCCGACCCAAGGGGATGAAAAACTGTTTTTT.

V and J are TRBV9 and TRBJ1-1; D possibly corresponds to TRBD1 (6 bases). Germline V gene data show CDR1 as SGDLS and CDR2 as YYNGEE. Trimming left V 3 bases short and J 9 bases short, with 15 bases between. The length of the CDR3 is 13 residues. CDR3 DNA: TGTGCCAGCAGCGCGCTAGGACAGACTCAAGCTTTCTTT. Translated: CASSALGQTQAFF.